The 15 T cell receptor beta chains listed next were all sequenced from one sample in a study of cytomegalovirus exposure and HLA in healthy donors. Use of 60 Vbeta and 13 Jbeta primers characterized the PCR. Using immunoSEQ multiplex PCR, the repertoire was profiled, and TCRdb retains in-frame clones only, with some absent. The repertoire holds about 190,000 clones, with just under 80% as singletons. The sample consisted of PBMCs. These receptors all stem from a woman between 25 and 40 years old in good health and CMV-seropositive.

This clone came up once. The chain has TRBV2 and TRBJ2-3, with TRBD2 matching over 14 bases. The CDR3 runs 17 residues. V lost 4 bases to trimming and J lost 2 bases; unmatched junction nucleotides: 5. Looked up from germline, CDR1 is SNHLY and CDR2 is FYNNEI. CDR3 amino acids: CASSGTSGGLITDTQYF. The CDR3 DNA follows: TGTGCCAGCAGTGGGACTAGCGGGGGGTTAATCACAGATACGCAGTATTTT. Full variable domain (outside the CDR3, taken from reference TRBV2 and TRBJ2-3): EPEVTQTPSHQVTQMGQEVILRCVPISNHLYFYWYRQILGQKVEFLVSFYNNEISEKSEIFDDQFSVERPDGSNFTLKIRSTKLEDSAMYFCASSGTSGGLITDTQYFGPGTRLTVL.

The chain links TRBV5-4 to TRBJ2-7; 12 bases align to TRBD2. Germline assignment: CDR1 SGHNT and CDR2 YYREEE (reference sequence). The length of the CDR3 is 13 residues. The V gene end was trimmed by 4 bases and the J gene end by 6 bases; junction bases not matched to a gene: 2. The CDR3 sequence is CASSPGLAGEQYF. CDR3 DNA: TGTGCCAGCAGCCCGGGACTAGCGGGCGAGCAGTACTTC.

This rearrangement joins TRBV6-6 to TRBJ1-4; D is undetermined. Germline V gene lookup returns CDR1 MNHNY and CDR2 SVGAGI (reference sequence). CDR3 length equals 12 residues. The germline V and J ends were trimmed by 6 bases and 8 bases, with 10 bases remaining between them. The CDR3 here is CASSFEGEKLFF. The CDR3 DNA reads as TGTGCCAGCAGCTTCGAGGGAGAAAAACTGTTTTTT.

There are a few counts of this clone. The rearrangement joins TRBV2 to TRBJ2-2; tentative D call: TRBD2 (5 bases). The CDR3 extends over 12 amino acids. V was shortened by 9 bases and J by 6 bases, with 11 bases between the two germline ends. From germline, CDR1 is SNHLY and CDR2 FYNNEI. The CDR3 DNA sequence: TGTGCCAGTGAGGACTTGGCCGGGGAGCTGTTTTTT. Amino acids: CASEDLAGELFF.

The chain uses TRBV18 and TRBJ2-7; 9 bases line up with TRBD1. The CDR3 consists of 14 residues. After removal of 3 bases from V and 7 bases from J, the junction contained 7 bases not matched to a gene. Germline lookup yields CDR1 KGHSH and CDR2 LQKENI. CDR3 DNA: TGTGCCAGCTCACCCTGGACAGGGGAGGAAGAGCAGTACTTC. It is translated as CASSPWTGEEEQYF. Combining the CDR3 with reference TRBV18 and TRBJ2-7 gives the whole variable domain NAGVMQNPRHLVRRRGQEARLRCSPMKGHSHVYWYRQLPEEGLKFMVYLQKENIIDESGMPKERFSAEFPKEGPSILRIQQVVRGDSAAYFCASSPWTGEEEQYFGPGTRLTVT.

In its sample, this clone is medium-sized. The chain's CDR3 is CASSGDGETQYF. CDR3 nucleotide sequence: TGTGCCAGCAGCGGCGACGGGGAGACCCAGTACTTC. The chain is built from TRBV7-9 and TRBJ2-5; D not resolved. Trimming pared 5 bases from V and 5 bases from J, leaving 9 bases between. From germline, CDR1 is SEHNR and CDR2 FQNEAQ (reference sequence). CDR3 length: 12 residues.

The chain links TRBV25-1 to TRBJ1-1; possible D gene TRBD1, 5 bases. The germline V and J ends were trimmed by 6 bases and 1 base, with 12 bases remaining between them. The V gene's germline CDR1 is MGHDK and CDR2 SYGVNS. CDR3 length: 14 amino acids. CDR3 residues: CASRARQPNTEAFF. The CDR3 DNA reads TGTGCCAGCAGGGCTAGACAGCCGAACACTGAAGCTTTCTTT.

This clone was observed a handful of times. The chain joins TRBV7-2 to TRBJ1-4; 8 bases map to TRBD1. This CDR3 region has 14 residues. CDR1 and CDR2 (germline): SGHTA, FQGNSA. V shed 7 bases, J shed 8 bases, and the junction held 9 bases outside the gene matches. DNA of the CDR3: TGTGCCAGCAAAATAGGGGGGACAGGCGAAAAACTGTTTTTT. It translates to CASKIGGTGEKLFF.

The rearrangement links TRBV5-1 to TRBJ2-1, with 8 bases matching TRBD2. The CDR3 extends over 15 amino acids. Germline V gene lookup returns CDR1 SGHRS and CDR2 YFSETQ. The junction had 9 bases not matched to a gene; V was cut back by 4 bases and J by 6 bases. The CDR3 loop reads CASSPGTSIRNEQFF. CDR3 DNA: TGCGCCAGCAGCCCCGGGACTAGTATCCGCAATGAGCAGTTCTTC.

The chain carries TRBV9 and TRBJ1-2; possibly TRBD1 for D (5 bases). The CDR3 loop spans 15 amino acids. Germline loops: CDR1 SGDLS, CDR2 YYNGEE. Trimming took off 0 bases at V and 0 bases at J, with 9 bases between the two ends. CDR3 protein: CASSVGRGANYGYTF. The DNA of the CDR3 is TGTGCCAGCAGCGTAGGGCGGGGGGCTAACTATGGCTACACCTTC. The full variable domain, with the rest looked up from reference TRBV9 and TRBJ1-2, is DSGVTQTPKHLITATGQRVTLRCSPRSGDLSVYWYQQSLDQGLQFLIQYYNGEERAKGNILERFSAQQFPDLHSELNLSSLELGDSALYFCASSVGRGANYGYTFGSGTRLTVV.

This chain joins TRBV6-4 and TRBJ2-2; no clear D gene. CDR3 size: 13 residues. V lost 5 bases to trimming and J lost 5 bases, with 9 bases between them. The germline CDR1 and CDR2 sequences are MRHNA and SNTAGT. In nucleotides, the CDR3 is TGTGCCAGCAGTTCGACTGGGACCGGGGAGCTGTTTTTT. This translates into CASSSTGTGELFF.

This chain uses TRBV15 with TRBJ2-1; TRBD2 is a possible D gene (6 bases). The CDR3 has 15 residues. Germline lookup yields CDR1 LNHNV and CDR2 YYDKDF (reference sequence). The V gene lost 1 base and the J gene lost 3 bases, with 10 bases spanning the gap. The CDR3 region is CATSRVKAGYNEQFF. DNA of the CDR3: TGTGCCACCAGCAGAGTTAAAGCGGGCTACAATGAGCAGTTCTTC. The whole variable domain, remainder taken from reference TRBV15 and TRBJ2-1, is DAMVIQNPRYQVTQFGKPVTLSCSQTLNHNVMYWYQQKSSQAPKLLFHYYDKDFNNEADTPDNFQSRRPNTSFCFLDIRSPGLGDTAMYLCATSRVKAGYNEQFFGPGTRLTVL.

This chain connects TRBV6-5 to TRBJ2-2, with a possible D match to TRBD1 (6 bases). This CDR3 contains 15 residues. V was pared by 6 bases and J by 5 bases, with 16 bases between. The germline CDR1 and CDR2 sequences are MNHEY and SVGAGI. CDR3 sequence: CASRGQPGWTGELFF. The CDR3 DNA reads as TGTGCCAGCAGAGGACAGCCTGGGTGGACCGGGGAGCTGTTTTTT.

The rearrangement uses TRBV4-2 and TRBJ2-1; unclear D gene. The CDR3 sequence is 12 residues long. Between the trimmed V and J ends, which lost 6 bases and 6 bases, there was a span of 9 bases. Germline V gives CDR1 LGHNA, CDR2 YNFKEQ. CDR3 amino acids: CASSAGFNEQFF. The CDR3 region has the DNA TGTGCCAGCAGTGCAGGCTTCAATGAGCAGTTCTTC.

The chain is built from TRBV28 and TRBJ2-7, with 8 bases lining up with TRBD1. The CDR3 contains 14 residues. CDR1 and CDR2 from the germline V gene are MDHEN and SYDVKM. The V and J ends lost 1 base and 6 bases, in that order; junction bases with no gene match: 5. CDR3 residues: CASSLYQGALEQYF. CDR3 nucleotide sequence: TGTGCCAGCAGTTTATACCAGGGGGCCCTCGAGCAGTACTTC.